This T cell receptor beta chain was obtained from a study of blood T cell repertoires in COVID-19. About the study: PBMCs, B-cell-depleted T cells, or T cells provided the cDNA or gDNA that made up the material.

J lost 0 bases, V lost 5 bases, and 2 bases had no gene match. The CDR3 totals 15 residues. CDR1 is SGHAT and CDR2 is FQNNGV in the germline V gene. Original analysis: Using reference gene primer amplification, nucleated cell counts were estimated. Produced via immunoSEQ multiplex PCR; TCRdb's table is partial and in-frame only. D and trimming were read from the DNA, whereas the V and J calls and clone size are those reported in that table. The data show 95,000 or so clones, with 84% seen just once and 24% held by the top ten. This TCR was recovered from a human donor in a cohort sampled during active COVID-19. The chain has TRBV11-2 and TRBJ2-1; 9 bases match TRBD2. Sequenced sample: peripheral blood. This chain's CDR3 is CASSLGLASYNEQFF. The CDR3, as DNA: TGTGCCAGCAGCCTGGGACTAGCCTCCTACAATGAGCAGTTCTTC. Combining the CDR3 with reference TRBV11-2 and TRBJ2-1 gives the whole variable domain EAGVAQSPRYKIIEKRQSVAFWCNPISGHATLYWYQQILGQGPKLLIQFQNNGVVDDSQLPKDRFSAERLKGVDSTLKIQPAKLEDSAVYLCASSLGLASYNEQFFGPGTRLTVL.